The table lists the clone carrying this T cell receptor beta chain with a few counts. Clones were sequenced by immunoSEQ multiplex PCR, and TCRdb holds only the in-frame ones, with some missing. The table includes hundreds of thousands of clones, around 89% detected once. In germline, CDR1 is SGHKS, CDR2 YYEKEE (reference sequence). The CDR3 contains 16 residues. The junction had 5 bases not matched to a gene; V was cut back by 0 bases and J by 1 base. This sample stems from a study of blood T cell repertoires in COVID-19. This sequence joins TRBV5-5 and TRBJ2-3; 7 bases line up with TRBD2. The clonotype originates from a woman aged 40 to 49 who had recovered from COVID-19. The sequenced sample was PBMCs or T cells enriched from blood (not recorded which). CDR3 DNA sequence: TGTGCCAGCAGCTTGGTTGAGAGCGGGGGCACAGATACGCAGTATTTT. Translating it yields CASSLVESGGTDTQYF.